This T cell receptor beta chain was sequenced for a study of early T cells in non-severe SARS-CoV-2 infection. Deletions cut 3 bases from V and 8 bases from J, with 17 bases between. CDR3 length equals 15 residues. The germline V gene has CDR1 SGHVS and CDR2 FNYEAQ. TCRdb used MiXCR to reprocess the 5' RACE reads, holding one entry per CDR3 protein. The repertoire holds approximately 29,000 distinct CDR3 sequences, with approximately 6% as singletons. This sequence joins TRBV7-6 and TRBJ2-1, with a possible D match to TRBD1 (5 bases). The sample in question was whole blood, obtained at baseline. The receptor was derived from an adult who was a healthcare worker with PCR-confirmed SARS-CoV-2 infection or an uninfected control (not recorded which). The CDR3 loop reads CASSFDSSGFYEQFF. Here the CDR3 DNA reads TGTGCCAGCAGCTTCGACAGCTCAGGCTTCTATGAGCAGTTCTTC.